Presented here are 26 T cell receptor beta chains from one specimen sequenced in a study of blood T cell repertoires in COVID-19. Clones were sequenced by immunoSEQ multiplex PCR, and TCRdb holds only the in-frame ones, with some missing. The sample includes 250,000 to 300,000 clones, 87% of them seen just once. What was sequenced was peripheral blood. These receptors were taken from a woman between 45 and 65 years old who had recovered from COVID-19.

The chain couples TRBV5-4 to TRBJ2-7; a possible D gene is TRBD2 (6 bases). V gave up 4 bases and J gave up 6 bases, with 17 bases separating them. Germline CDR1 is SGHNT and CDR2 is YYREEE (reference sequence). The CDR3 is 14 amino acids. The CDR3, as DNA: TGTGCCAGCAGCAAACAACCACGGGGGAGCGAGCAGTACTTC. Protein sequence: CASSKQPRGSEQYF. Based on the CDR3 plus reference TRBV5-4 and TRBJ2-7, the full variable domain is ETGVTQSPTHLIKTRGQQVTLRCSSQSGHNTVSWYQQALGQGPQFIFQYYREEENGRGNFPPRFSGLQFPNYSSELNVNALELDDSALYLCASSKQPRGSEQYFGPGTRLTVT.

The count of this clone is one. This chain uses TRBV7-3 with TRBJ2-1; D is perhaps TRBD2 (5 bases). Trimming pared 2 bases from V and 6 bases from J, leaving 11 bases between. Germline lookup yields CDR1 SGHTA and CDR2 FQGTGA. The CDR3 spans 14 residues. The CDR3 DNA sequence: TGTGCCAGCAGCTTACTAGCTAGGAGCAATGAGCAGTTCTTC. Protein: CASSLLARSNEQFF. Using reference TRBV7-3 and TRBJ2-1 for the parts outside the CDR3, the full variable domain is GAGVSQTPSNKVTEKGKYVELRCDPISGHTALYWYRQSLGQGPEFLIYFQGTGAADDSGLPNDRFFAVRPEGSVSTLKIQRTERGDSAVYLCASSLLARSNEQFFGPGTRLTVL.

As for this clone: The identical CDR3 is also encoded by other nucleotide sequences in the sample. The chain links TRBV18 to TRBJ1-1; D possibly corresponds to TRBD1 (5 bases). The CDR3 is 15 amino acids. V was pared by 6 bases and J by 1 base, with 15 bases between. Germline V CDR1 and CDR2: KGHSH, LQKENI. CDR3 bases: TGTGCCAGCTCCCCATCGCAGGGTTCGAACACTGAAGCTTTCTTT. Encoded protein: CASSPSQGSNTEAFF.

The rearrangement joins TRBV7-8 to TRBJ2-5, with D perhaps matching TRBD1 (5 bases). There are 14 residues in the CDR3. Germline V gene data show CDR1 as SGHVS and CDR2 as FQNEAQ. Deletions cut 4 bases from V and 5 bases from J, with 14 bases between. The CDR3 is CASSSVGLGETQYF. DNA for the CDR3: TGTGCCAGCAGCTCGGTGGGGCTAGGGGAGACCCAGTACTTC.

J is TRBJ2-3 and V is TRBV5-1; 9 nucleotides align to TRBD1. Germline V gene data show CDR1 as SGHRS and CDR2 as YFSETQ. Germline trimming cut 3 bases from V and 2 bases from J; bases unmatched to any gene: 7. The CDR3 contains 16 residues. CDR3 DNA sequence: TGCGCCAGCAGCTACGCCGGGACAGGGTTCACAGATACGCAGTATTTT. Its translation: CASSYAGTGFTDTQYF.

The genes are TRBV3-1 (or the pseudogene TRBV3-2) and TRBJ1-5, with 9 positions matching TRBD1. Germline assignment: CDR1 LGHDT and CDR2 YNNKEL (reference sequence). The CDR3 runs 18 residues. The trim removed 2 bases at V and 3 bases at J, leaving 11 bases unmatched. CDR3 DNA: TGTGCCAGCAGCCAACTCTTACCGGGACAGGGAAACAATCAGCCCCAGCATTTT. Encoded protein: CASSQLLPGQGNNQPQHF.

The rearrangement uses TRBV19 and TRBJ1-2, with D hard to call. Germline V gene data show CDR1 as LNHDA and CDR2 as SQIVND (reference sequence). Trimming removed 4 bases at V and 0 bases at J, with 18 bases between. The CDR3 length is 17 residues. The CDR3 bases are TGTGCCAGTAGTAACCTAATGTCTTCCCGAGCTAACTATGGCTACACCTTC. Translation gives CASSNLMSSRANYGYTF.

V usage is TRBV5-1 and J usage is TRBJ2-7; the D gene is possibly TRBD1 (5 bases). Between the trimmed V and J ends, which lost 1 base and 5 bases, there was a span of 13 bases. In germline, CDR1 is SGHRS, CDR2 YFSETQ. This CDR3 has 14 residues. CDR3 DNA: TGCGCCAGCAGCTTGCCCCAGGGAAGGAACGAGCAGTACTTC. It translates to CASSLPQGRNEQYF. The full variable domain, completed using reference TRBV5-1 and TRBJ2-7, is KAGVTQTPRYLIKTRGQQVTLSCSPISGHRSVSWYQQTPGQGLQFLFEYFSETQRNKGNFPGRFSGRQFSNSRSEMNVSTLELGDSALYLCASSLPQGRNEQYFGPGTRLTVT.

The V call is TRBV6-6, the J call TRBJ1-2; D gene uncertain. The ends were cut back, 7 bases at V and 3 bases at J, with 9 bases in the middle. The germline V gene has CDR1 MNHNY and CDR2 SVGAGI (reference sequence). The CDR3 runs to 12 residues. The DNA for the CDR3 is TGTGCCAGCACCGAACGGGACTATGGCTACACCTTC. This codes for CASTERDYGYTF.

The chain employs TRBV16 and TRBJ2-1, with 12 bases fitting TRBD2. Germline V CDR1 and CDR2: KGHSY, FQNENV. V lost 4 bases, J lost 6 bases, and 13 bases stayed unmatched. This CDR3 comprises 18 residues. In DNA form, the CDR3 reads TGTGCCAGCAGCCCTCGGGCTAGCGGGAGGGAAGGGCGCAATGAGCAGTTCTTC. Encoded protein: CASSPRASGREGRNEQFF.

This clone was seen more than once but under ten times. V is TRBV7-9 and J is TRBJ1-2; D may be TRBD1 (5 bases). The germline V and J ends were trimmed by 5 bases and 5 bases, with 12 bases remaining between them. This CDR3 spans 13 amino acids. The V gene's germline CDR1 is SEHNR and CDR2 FQNEAQ (reference sequence). Here the CDR3 reads CASSPPRAYGYTF. CDR3 nucleotides: TGTGCCAGCAGCCCCCCCAGGGCGTATGGCTACACCTTC.

Only a few counts were recorded for this clone. The V gene is TRBV18, the J gene TRBJ2-3; no reliable D call. The ends were cut back, 4 bases at V and 3 bases at J, with 8 bases in the middle. This CDR3 has 13 amino acids. CDR1 is KGHSH, CDR2 LQKENI, per germline. CDR3 sequence (DNA): TGTGCCAGCTCACGTTCCGGGACAGATACGCAGTATTTT. It yields the protein CASSRSGTDTQYF. Drawing the rest from reference TRBV18 and TRBJ2-3, the complete variable domain is NAGVMQNPRHLVRRRGQEARLRCSPMKGHSHVYWYRQLPEEGLKFMVYLQKENIIDESGMPKERFSAEFPKEGPSILRIQQVVRGDSAAYFCASSRSGTDTQYFGPGTRLTVL.

To note about this clone: Sequence at one end of the junction differs from germline and may be a read error. This rearrangement joins TRBV11-3 to TRBJ1-4; 8 nucleotides match TRBD1. CDR3 length: 11 residues. From germline, CDR1 is SGHNT and CDR2 YENEEA. For the CDR3, the DNA is TGTGCCAGCAGCTTCTCCCGGGACAGGATTTTT. Amino acid sequence: CASSFSRDRIF.

This clone is labeled medium-sized. V usage is TRBV4-2 and J usage is TRBJ1-6, with D tentatively TRBD1 (5 bases). The CDR3 is 16 residues long. V lost 1 base, J lost 8 bases, and 15 bases lay in between. The germline V gene encodes CDR1 LGHNA and CDR2 YNFKEQ. This CDR3 is CASSQAGRGGDSPLHF. The DNA of the CDR3 is TGTGCCAGCAGCCAAGCAGGGCGGGGGGGAGATTCACCCCTCCACTTT.

This clone was recorded once. The J gene is TRBJ2-5, the V gene TRBV4-2; 13 bases line up with TRBD2. V was clipped by 4 bases and J by 5 bases; unmatched bases: 7. The germline CDR1 and CDR2 sequences are LGHNA and YNFKEQ. This CDR3 spans 16 amino acids. CDR3 region: CASSPSLAGGRETQYF. The CDR3 region has the DNA TGTGCCAGCAGCCCTTCACTAGCGGGGGGGCGGGAGACCCAGTACTTC.

The rearrangement uses TRBV30 and TRBJ2-5, with D perhaps matching TRBD2 (7 bases). The length of the CDR3 is 14 residues. CDR1 and CDR2 (germline): GTSNPN, SVGIG (reference sequence). Trimming cost V 1 base and J 5 bases, with 14 bases left between them. In nucleotides, the CDR3 is TGTGCCTGGAGTGCGGGGGGCTTCAGGGAGACCCAGTACTTC. Amino acid sequence: CAWSAGGFRETQYF.

The genes are TRBV7-2 and TRBJ2-3; D not resolved. This CDR3 is 13 amino acids long. Trimming removed 0 bases at V and 3 bases at J, with 4 bases between. Germline lookup yields CDR1 SGHTA and CDR2 FQGNSA. The CDR3 bases are TGTGCCAGCAGCTTAGCCCTAACAGATACGCAGTATTTT. This translates into CASSLALTDTQYF.

The chain has TRBV9 and TRBJ2-2; D remains unclear. This CDR3 contains 18 residues. Germline values: CDR1 SGDLS, CDR2 YYNGEE. V lost 0 bases and J lost 4, with 19 bases in between. The CDR3 nucleotides are TGTGCCAGCAGCGTAGCTACCAGCCCAAGACTCGGCACCGGGGAGCTGTTTTTT. It translates to CASSVATSPRLGTGELFF. Drawing the rest from reference TRBV9 and TRBJ2-2, the complete variable domain is DSGVTQTPKHLITATGQRVTLRCSPRSGDLSVYWYQQSLDQGLQFLIQYYNGEERAKGNILERFSAQQFPDLHSELNLSSLELGDSALYFCASSVATSPRLGTGELFFGEGSRLTVL.

This clone came up a few times. V and J are TRBV18 and TRBJ1-2, with 10 positions matching TRBD1. V trimming: 4 bases; J trimming: 8 bases; junction bases outside the gene matches: 4. Germline V gene lookup returns CDR1 KGHSH and CDR2 LQKENI. This CDR3 contains 13 residues. This chain's CDR3 is CASSLGTGEGYTF. In DNA, the CDR3 is TGTGCCAGCTCACTCGGGACAGGGGAAGGCTACACCTTC.

The chain employs TRBV29-1 and TRBJ2-5; the match to TRBD2 covers 10 bases. Germline V gives CDR1 SQVTM, CDR2 ANQGSEA. The CDR3 loop spans 13 amino acids. Trimming cost V 1 base and J 4 bases; bases outside gene matches: 0. CDR3 region: CSVEGLAGETQYF. In DNA, the CDR3 is TGCAGCGTTGAAGGACTAGCGGGAGAGACCCAGTACTTC. The full variable domain, rest sourced from reference TRBV29-1 and TRBJ2-5, is SAVISQKPSRDICQRGTSLTIQCQVDSQVTMMFWYRQQPGQSLTLIATANQGSEATYESGFVIDKFPISRPNLTFSTLTVSNMSPEDSSIYLCSVEGLAGETQYFGPGTRLLVL.

This chain connects TRBV2 to TRBJ2-7; TRBD2 matches 11 bases. The CDR3 contains 17 residues. Germline V gene lookup returns CDR1 SNHLY and CDR2 FYNNEI. The V and J ends lost 6 bases and 6 bases, in that order; junction bases with no gene match: 16. CDR3 bases: TGTGCCAGCAGCGGCGATCAGATACTAGCGGGAGCGGGCGAGCAGTACTTC. Protein sequence: CASSGDQILAGAGEQYF.

The J gene is TRBJ2-3, the V gene TRBV28; D is possibly TRBD2 (6 bases). V shed 6 bases and J shed 1 base, with 29 bases lying between them. This CDR3 spans 20 amino acids. From germline, CDR1 is MDHEN and CDR2 SYDVKM. Written as DNA, the CDR3 is TGTGCCAGCAGCTTGGAATCGGGACTTACCTGGGCCACGGGCACAGATACGCAGTATTTT. The encoded protein is CASSLESGLTWATGTDTQYF.

V usage is TRBV28 and J usage is TRBJ1-2; TRBD1 aligns across 11 bases. The ends lost 3 bases at V and 6 bases at J; junction bases unmatched: 12. The CDR3 loop spans 17 amino acids. The germline gives CDR1 MDHEN, CDR2 SYDVKM. The CDR3 DNA is TGTGCCAGCAGTTTGACCGGGACAGGGGGTTCACGGCATGGCTACACCTTC. Protein product: CASSLTGTGGSRHGYTF.

This chain connects TRBV19 to TRBJ2-1, with 9 nucleotides matching TRBD2. There are 19 residues in the CDR3. CDR1 LNHDA and CDR2 SQIVND come from the germline V gene (reference sequence). Trimming removed 1 base from V and 0 bases from J; junction bases left unmatched: 10. The CDR3 coding sequence is TGTGCCAGTAGTATAGGCGGGAGGGCCTATGGGTCCTCCTACAATGAGCAGTTCTTC. Translated, it gives CASSIGGRAYGSSYNEQFF.

The chain is built from TRBV2 and TRBJ1-1; the match to TRBD1 covers 8 bases. V lost 5 bases and J lost 4; bases outside the gene matches: 0. CDR1 and CDR2 from the germline V gene are SNHLY and FYNNEI. The CDR3 length is 12 residues. The CDR3 sequence: CASSTGGTEAFF. The CDR3 region has the DNA TGTGCCAGCAGTACAGGGGGCACTGAAGCTTTCTTT.

This clone was seen only a few times. The chain is built from TRBV27 and TRBJ2-7; TRBD1 aligns across 9 bases. Trimming took 7 bases from V and 4 from J; bases not matched to a gene: 11. The germline V gene encodes CDR1 MNHEY and CDR2 SMNVEV (reference sequence). This CDR3 has 15 residues. The CDR3, as DNA: TGTGCCAGCAACCCTTCCGGGACAGGGATGTACGAGCAGTACTTC. Its protein product is CASNPSGTGMYEQYF.